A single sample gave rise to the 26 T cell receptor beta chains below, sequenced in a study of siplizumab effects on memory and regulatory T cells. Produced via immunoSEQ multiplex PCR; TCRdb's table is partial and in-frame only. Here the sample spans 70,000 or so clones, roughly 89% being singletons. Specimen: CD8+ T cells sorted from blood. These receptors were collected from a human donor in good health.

CDR3 amino acids: CAIRAGGDAEAFF. CDR3 in DNA: TGTGCCATCAGGGCGGGGGGGGACGCTGAAGCTTTCTTT. The chain couples TRBV10-3 to TRBJ1-1; the D gene is possibly TRBD1 (5 bases). V was clipped by 6 bases and J by 6 bases, with 14 bases between them. The CDR3 runs to 13 residues. The V gene's germline CDR1 is ENHRY and CDR2 SYGVKD.

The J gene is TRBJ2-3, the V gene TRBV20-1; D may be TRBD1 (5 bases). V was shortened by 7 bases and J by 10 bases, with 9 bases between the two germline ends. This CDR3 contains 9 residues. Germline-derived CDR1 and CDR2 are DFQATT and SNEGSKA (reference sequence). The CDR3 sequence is CSGGSAQYF. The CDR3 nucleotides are TGCAGTGGGGGCTCGGCGCAGTATTTT.

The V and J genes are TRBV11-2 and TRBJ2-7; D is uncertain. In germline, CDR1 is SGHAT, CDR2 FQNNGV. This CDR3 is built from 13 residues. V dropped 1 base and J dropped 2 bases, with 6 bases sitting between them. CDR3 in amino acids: CASSLVQAYEQYF. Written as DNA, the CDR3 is TGTGCCAGCAGCTTAGTACAAGCCTACGAGCAGTACTTC.

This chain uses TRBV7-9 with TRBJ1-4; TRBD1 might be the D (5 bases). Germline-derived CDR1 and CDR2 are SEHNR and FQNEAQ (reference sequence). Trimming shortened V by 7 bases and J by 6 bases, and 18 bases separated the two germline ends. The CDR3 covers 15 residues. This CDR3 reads CASTHPRDGDEKLFF. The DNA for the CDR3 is TGTGCCAGCACCCATCCCAGGGACGGGGATGAAAAACTGTTTTTT.

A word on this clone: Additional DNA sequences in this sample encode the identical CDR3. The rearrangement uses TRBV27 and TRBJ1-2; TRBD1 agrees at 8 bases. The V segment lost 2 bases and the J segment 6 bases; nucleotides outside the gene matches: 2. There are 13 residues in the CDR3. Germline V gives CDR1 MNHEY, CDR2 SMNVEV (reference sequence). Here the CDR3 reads CASSLQGAHGYTF. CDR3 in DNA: TGTGCCAGCAGTTTACAGGGGGCGCATGGCTACACCTTC.

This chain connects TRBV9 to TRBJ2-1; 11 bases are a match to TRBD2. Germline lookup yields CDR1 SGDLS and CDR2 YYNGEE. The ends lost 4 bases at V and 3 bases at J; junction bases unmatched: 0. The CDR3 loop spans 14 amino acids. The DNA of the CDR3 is TGTGCCAGCAGCCTAGCGGGAGGCTACAATGAGCAGTTCTTC. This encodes CASSLAGGYNEQFF.

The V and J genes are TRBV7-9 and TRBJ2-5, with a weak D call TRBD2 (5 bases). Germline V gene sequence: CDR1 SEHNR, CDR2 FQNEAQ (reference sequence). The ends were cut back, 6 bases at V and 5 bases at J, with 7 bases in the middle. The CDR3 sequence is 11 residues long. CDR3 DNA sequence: TGTGCCAGCAGACTAGGGGAGACCCAGTACTTC. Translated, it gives CASRLGETQYF.

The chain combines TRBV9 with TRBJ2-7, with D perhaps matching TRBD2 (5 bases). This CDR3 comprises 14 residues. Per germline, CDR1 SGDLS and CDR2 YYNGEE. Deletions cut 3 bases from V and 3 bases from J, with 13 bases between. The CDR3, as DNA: TGTGCCAGCAGCGCCCCCGGACTGAACTACGAGCAGTACTTC. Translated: CASSAPGLNYEQYF. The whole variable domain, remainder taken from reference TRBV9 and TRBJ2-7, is DSGVTQTPKHLITATGQRVTLRCSPRSGDLSVYWYQQSLDQGLQFLIQYYNGEERAKGNILERFSAQQFPDLHSELNLSSLELGDSALYFCASSAPGLNYEQYFGPGTRLTVT.

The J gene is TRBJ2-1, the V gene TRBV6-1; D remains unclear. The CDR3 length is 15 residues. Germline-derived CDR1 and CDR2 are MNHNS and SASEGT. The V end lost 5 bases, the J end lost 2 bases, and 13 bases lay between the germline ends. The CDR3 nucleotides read TGTGCCAGCAGTCAAGACGCTTTGACCTACAATGAGCAGTTCTTC. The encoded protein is CASSQDALTYNEQFF.

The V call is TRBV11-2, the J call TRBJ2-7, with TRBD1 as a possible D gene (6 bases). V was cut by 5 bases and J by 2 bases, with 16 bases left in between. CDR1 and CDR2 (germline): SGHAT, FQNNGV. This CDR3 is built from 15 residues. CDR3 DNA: TGTGCCAGCAGCCCAGACCGGGACAAAACCTACGAGCAGTACTTC. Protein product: CASSPDRDKTYEQYF.

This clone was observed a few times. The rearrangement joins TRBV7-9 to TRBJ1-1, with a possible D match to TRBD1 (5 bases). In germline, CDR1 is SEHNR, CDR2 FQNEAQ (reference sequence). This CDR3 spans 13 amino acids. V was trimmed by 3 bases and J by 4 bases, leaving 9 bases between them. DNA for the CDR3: TGTGCCAGCAGCTTCGGGAGGGGCACTGAAGCTTTCTTT. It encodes CASSFGRGTEAFF.

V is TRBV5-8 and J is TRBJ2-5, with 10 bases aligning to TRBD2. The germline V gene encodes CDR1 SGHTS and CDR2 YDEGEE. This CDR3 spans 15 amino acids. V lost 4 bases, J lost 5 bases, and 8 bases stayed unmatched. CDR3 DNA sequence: TGTGCCAGCAGCCCCCGACTAGCGGGCTTGGAGACCCAGTACTTC. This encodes CASSPRLAGLETQYF.

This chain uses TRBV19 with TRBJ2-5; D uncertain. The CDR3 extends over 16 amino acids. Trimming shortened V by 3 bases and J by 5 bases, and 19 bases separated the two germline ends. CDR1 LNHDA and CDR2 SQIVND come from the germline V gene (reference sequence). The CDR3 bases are TGTGCCAGTAGTATCCCGACCCCTCTGCTCCGGGAGACCCAGTACTTC. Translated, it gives CASSIPTPLLRETQYF.

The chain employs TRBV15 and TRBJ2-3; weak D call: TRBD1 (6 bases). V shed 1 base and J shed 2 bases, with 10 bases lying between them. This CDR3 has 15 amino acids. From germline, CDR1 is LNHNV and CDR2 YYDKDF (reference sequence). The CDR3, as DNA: TGTGCCACCAGCAGAGTGCAGGGGTACACAGATACGCAGTATTTT. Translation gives CATSRVQGYTDTQYF.

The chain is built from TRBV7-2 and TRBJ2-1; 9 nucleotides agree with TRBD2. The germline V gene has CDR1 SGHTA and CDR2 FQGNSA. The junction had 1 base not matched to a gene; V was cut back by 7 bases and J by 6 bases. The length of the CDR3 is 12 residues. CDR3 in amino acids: CASTTSGNEQFF. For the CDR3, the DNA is TGTGCCAGCACGACTAGCGGCAATGAGCAGTTCTTC.

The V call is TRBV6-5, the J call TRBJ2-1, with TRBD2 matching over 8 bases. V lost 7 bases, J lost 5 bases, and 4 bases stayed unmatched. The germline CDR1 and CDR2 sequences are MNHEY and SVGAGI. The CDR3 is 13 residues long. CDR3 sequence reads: CASTPGGNNEQFF. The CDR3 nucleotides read TGTGCCAGCACCCCGGGGGGGAACAATGAGCAGTTCTTC.

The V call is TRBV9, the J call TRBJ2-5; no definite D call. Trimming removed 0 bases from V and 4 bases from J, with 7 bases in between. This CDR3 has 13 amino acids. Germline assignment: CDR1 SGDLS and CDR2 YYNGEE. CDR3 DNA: TGTGCCAGCAGCGTAGAAGTTCCAGAGACCCAGTACTTC. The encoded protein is CASSVEVPETQYF.

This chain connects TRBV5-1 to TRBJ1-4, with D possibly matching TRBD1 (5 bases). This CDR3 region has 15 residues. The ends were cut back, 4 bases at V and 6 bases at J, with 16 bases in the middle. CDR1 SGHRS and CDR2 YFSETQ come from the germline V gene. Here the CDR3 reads CASSGERGEDEKLFF. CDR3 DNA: TGCGCCAGCAGCGGGGAAAGGGGTGAAGATGAAAAACTGTTTTTT.

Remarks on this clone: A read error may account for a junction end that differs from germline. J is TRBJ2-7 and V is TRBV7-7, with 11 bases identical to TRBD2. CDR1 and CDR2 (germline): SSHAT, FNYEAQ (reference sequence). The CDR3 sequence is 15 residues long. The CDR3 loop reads CASSRTSGPTYEQYF. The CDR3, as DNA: TGTGCTAGCAGTCGGACTAGCGGGCCTACCTACGAGCAGTACTTC.

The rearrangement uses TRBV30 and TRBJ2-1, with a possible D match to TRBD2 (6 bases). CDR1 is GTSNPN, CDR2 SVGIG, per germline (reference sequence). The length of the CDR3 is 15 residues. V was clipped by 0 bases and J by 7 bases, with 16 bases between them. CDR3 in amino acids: CAWSVSGLRGNEQFF. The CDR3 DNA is TGTGCCTGGAGTGTTAGCGGCCTCAGAGGAAATGAGCAGTTCTTC.

The CDR3: CASSFGTSADNEQFF. CDR3 sequence (DNA): TGTGCCAGCAGTTTCGGGACTAGCGCCGACAATGAGCAGTTCTTC. The chain couples TRBV27 to TRBJ2-1, with TRBD2 matching over 10 bases. This CDR3 contains 15 residues. CDR1 and CDR2 (germline): MNHEY, SMNVEV (reference sequence). The V segment lost 3 bases and the J segment 5 bases; nucleotides outside the gene matches: 4.

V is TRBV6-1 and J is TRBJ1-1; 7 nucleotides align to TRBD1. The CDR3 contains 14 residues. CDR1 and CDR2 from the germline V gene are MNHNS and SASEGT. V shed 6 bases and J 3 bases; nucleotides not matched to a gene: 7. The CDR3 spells CASSNGQEDTEAFF. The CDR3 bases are TGTGCCAGCAGCAACGGACAGGAGGACACTGAAGCTTTCTTT.

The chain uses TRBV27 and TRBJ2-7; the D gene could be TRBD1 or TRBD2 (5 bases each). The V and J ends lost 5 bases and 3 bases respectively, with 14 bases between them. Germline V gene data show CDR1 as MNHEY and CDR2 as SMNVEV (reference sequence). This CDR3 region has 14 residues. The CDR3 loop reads CASSPGTGVYEQYF. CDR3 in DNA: TGTGCCAGCAGTCCTGGGACCGGAGTCTACGAGCAGTACTTC.

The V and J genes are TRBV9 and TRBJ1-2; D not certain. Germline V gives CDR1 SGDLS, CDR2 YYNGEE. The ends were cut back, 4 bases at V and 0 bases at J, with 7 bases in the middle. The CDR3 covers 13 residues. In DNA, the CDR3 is TGTGCCAGCAGCTCAACTGCTAACTATGGCTACACCTTC. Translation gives CASSSTANYGYTF.

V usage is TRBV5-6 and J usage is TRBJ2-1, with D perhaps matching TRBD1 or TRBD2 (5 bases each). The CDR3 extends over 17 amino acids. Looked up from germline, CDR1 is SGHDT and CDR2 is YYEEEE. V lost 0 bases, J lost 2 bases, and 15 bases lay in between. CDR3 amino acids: CASSLVSVGDPYNEQFF. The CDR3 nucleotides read TGTGCCAGCAGCTTGGTGTCAGTTGGGGACCCCTACAATGAGCAGTTCTTC.

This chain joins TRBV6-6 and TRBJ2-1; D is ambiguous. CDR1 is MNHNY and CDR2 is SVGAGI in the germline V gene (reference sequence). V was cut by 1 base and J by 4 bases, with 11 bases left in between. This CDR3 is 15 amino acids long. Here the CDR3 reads CASSYFADEYNEQFF. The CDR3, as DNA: TGTGCCAGCAGTTACTTTGCGGACGAATACAATGAGCAGTTCTTC.